This T cell receptor beta chain appears in the sequencing data of a study of regulatory T cells in long-lasting Graves disease. Study-level points and caveats: TCR diversity was lower in persistent than newly diagnosed Graves' disease.

V lost 3 bases and J lost 1, with 12 bases in between. This CDR3 is built from 16 residues. Germline assignment: CDR1 SGHTA and CDR2 FQGNSA. Arm-PCR with iRepertoire HTBI primers amplified the CDR3 regions for these TCR beta libraries. TCRdb recomputed calls from the multiplex PCR reads with MiXCR, one row per CDR3 protein. The table records some 280,000 distinct CDR3 sequences, more than 20% of them present only once. Documented time point: persistent/refractory GD, antithyroid drugs over 5 years with positive TRAb. RNA isolated from PBMCs was used to make the TCR library. This clonotype was counted only a few times. Its antigen is undetermined.

This clonotype was obtained from a female donor with Graves disease. The starting material was peripheral blood mononuclear cells (PBMCs), obtained when the disease was refractory, from a patient treated with antithyroid drugs. The genes are TRBV7-2 and TRBJ2-2; possibly TRBD1 for D (6 bases). The CDR3 region has the DNA TGTGCCAGCAGCTTCTACACGGGACAGAACACCGGGGAGCTGTTTTTT. It encodes CASSFYTGQNTGELFF.